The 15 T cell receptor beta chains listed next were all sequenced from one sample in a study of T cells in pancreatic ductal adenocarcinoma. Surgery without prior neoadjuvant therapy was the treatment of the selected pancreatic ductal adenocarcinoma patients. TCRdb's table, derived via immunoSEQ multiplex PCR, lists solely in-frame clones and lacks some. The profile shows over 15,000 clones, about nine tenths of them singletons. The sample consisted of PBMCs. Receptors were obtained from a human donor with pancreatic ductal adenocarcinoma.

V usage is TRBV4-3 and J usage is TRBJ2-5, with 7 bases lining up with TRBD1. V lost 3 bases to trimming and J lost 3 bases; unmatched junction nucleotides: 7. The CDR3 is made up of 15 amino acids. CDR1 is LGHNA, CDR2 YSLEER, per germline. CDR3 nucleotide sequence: TGCGCCAGCAGCCATGAGGGGACAGAAAAAGAGACCCAGTACTTC. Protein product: CASSHEGTEKETQYF.

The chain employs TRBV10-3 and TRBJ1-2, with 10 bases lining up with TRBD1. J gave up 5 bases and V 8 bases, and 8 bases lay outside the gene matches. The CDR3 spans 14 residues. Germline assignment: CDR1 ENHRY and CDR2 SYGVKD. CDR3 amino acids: CAIGSGTGAYGYTF. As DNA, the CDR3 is TGTGCCATCGGATCCGGGACAGGGGCGTATGGCTACACCTTC.

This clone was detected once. Here the CDR3 DNA reads TGTGCCTGGAGGGGTCCAGGCACCTACGAGCAGTACTTC. This encodes CAWRGPGTYEQYF. The rearrangement uses TRBV30 and TRBJ2-7; no definite D call. The CDR3 is 13 amino acids. Germline V CDR1 and CDR2: GTSNPN, SVGIG (reference sequence). V dropped 3 bases and J dropped 2 bases, with 11 bases sitting between them.

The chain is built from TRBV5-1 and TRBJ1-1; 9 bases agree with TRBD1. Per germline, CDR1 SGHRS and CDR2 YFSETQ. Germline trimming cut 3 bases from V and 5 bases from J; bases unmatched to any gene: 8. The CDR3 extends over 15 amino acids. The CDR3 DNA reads TGCGCCAGCAGCTCCCGGGACAGGGTTGGGACTGAAGCTTTCTTT. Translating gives CASSSRDRVGTEAFF.

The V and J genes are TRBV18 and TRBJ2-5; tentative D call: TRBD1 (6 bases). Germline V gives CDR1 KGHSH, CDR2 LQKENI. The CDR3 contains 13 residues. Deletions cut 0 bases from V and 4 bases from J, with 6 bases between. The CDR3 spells CASSPPRGETQYF. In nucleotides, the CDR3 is TGTGCCAGCTCACCACCCAGGGGAGAGACCCAGTACTTC. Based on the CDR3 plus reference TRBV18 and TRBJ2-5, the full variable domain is NAGVMQNPRHLVRRRGQEARLRCSPMKGHSHVYWYRQLPEEGLKFMVYLQKENIIDESGMPKERFSAEFPKEGPSILRIQQVVRGDSAAYFCASSPPRGETQYFGPGTRLLVL.

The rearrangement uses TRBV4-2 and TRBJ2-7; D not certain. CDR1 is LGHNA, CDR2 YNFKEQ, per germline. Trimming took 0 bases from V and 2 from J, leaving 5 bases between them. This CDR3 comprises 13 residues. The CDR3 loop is CASSQEAPYEQYF. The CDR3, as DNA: TGTGCCAGCAGCCAAGAGGCCCCCTACGAGCAGTACTTC.

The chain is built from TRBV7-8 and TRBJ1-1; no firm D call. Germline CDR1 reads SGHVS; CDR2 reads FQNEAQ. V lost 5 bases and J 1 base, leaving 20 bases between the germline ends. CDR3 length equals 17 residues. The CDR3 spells CASSGTPGRIGNTEAFF. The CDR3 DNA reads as TGTGCCAGCAGCGGAACCCCCGGGAGGATCGGGAACACTGAAGCTTTCTTT.

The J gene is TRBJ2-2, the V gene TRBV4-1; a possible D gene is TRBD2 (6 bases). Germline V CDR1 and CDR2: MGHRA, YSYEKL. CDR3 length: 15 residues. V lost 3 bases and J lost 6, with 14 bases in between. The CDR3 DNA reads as TGCGCCAGCAGCCAGACCGGGACTGGCCCCGGGGAGCTGTTTTTT. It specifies CASSQTGTGPGELFF.

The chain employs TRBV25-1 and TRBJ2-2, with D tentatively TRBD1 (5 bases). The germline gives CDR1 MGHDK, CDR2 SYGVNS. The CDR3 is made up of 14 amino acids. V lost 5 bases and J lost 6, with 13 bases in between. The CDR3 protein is CASSRQGSAGELFF. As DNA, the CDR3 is TGTGCCAGCAGTCGTCAGGGTTCGGCCGGGGAGCTGTTTTTT.

The CDR3 here is CASSSKRQGAETQYF. The CDR3 region has the DNA TGTGCCAGCAGCTCAAAACGACAGGGGGCAGAGACCCAGTACTTC. The gene calls are TRBV5-4 and TRBJ2-5, with 10 nucleotides matching TRBD1. Germline V gene data show CDR1 as SGHNT and CDR2 as YYREEE (reference sequence). After removal of 3 bases from V and 4 bases from J, the junction contained 6 bases not matched to a gene. This CDR3 comprises 15 residues.

CDR3 residues: CASSLQGFFTEAFF. DNA for the CDR3: TGCGCCAGCAGCCTACAGGGATTTTTTACTGAAGCTTTCTTT. The rearrangement uses TRBV5-1 and TRBJ1-1; a possible D gene is TRBD1 (6 bases). V lost 4 bases, J lost 5 bases, and 15 bases lay in between. Germline loops: CDR1 SGHRS, CDR2 YFSETQ. The CDR3 is made up of 14 amino acids.

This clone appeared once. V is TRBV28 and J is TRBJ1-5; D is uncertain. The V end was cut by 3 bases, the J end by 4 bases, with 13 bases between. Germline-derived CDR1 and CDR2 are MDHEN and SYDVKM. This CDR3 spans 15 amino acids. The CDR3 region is CASSLVLRENQPQHF. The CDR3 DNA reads TGTGCCAGCAGTTTGGTCCTGAGGGAGAATCAGCCCCAGCATTTT.

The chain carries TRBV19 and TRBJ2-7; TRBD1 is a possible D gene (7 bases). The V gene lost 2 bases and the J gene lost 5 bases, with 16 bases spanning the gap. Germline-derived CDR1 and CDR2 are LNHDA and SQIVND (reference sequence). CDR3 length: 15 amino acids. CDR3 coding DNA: TGTGCCAGTAGTATAACGACAGGGAGGTTCGACGAGCAGTACTTC. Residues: CASSITTGRFDEQYF. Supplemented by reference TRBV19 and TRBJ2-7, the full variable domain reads DGGITQSPKYLFRKEGQNVTLSCEQNLNHDAMYWYRQDPGQGLRLIYYSQIVNDFQKGDIAEGYSVSREKKESFPLTVTSAQKNPTAFYLCASSITTGRFDEQYFGPGTRLTVT.

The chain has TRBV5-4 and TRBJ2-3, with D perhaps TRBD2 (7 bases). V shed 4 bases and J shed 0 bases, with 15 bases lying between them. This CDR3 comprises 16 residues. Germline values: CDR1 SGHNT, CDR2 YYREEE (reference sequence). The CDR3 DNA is TGTGCCAGCAGCCTGCCGGGGGGCCAGAGCACAGATACGCAGTATTTT. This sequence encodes CASSLPGGQSTDTQYF. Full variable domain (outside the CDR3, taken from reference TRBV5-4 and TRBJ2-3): ETGVTQSPTHLIKTRGQQVTLRCSSQSGHNTVSWYQQALGQGPQFIFQYYREEENGRGNFPPRFSGLQFPNYSSELNVNALELDDSALYLCASSLPGGQSTDTQYFGPGTRLTVL.

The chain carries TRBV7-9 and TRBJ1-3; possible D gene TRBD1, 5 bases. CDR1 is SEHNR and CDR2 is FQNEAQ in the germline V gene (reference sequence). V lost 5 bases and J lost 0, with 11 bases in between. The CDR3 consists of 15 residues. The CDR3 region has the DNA TGTGCCAGCAGCCGACAGATCGACTCTGGAAACACCATATATTTT. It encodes CASSRQIDSGNTIYF.